Listed below are T cell receptor beta chains from one sample, sequenced in a study of blood T cell repertoires in COVID-19. Clones were read by immunoSEQ multiplex PCR, and TCRdb kept only the in-frame ones, dropping some. The sample has roughly 140,000 clones, roughly four fifths seen once; the top ten hold more than 3.5%. The source material was peripheral blood. Receptors were obtained from a woman older than 75 with acute or convalescent COVID-19. Both conserved end residues are trimmed from each CDR3. Each record gives: V gene, CDR3 protein.

V: TRBV6-5; CDR3: ASSTRSSGANVLT
V: TRBV30; CDR3: AWRVPQPGLAGYNEQF
V: TRBV6-5; CDR3: ASKGTGNTIY
V: TRBV19; CDR3: ASRSQGGNSPLH
V: TRBV5-8; CDR3: ASSLLGTGRSDQPQH
V: TRBV4-2; CDR3: ASSPRPGTGIGEQF
V: TRBV19; CDR3: ASKVEGLQETQY
V: TRBV6-5; CDR3: ASSKTAGAKNIQY
V: TRBV18; CDR3: ASSPRTGGMGEFQETQY
V: TRBV27; CDR3: ASKTGTNTEAF
V: TRBV18; CDR3: ASSPGHLANYGYT
V: TRBV19; CDR3: ASQDRGSTGELF
V: TRBV10-3; CDR3: AISDPSRGNTIY
V: TRBV21-1; CDR3: ASSNAALGSSLGAANVLT
V: TRBV13; CDR3: ASSPQGQGHYNEQF
V: TRBV9; CDR3: ASSITGTPKETQY
V: TRBV5-5; CDR3: ASSWDGQGNQPQH
V: TRBV7-2; CDR3: ASSLGASEYQETQY
V: TRBV30; CDR3: AWSLPGANVLT
V: TRBV7-3; CDR3: ASSPTHYSYNEQF
V: TRBV19; CDR3: ASSPGGRNEKLF
V: TRBV7-2; CDR3: ASSFVGDSNQPQH
V: TRBV3-1/TRBV3-2; CDR3: ASSHLGANGYT
V: TRBV9; CDR3: ASSVGSGNTEAF
V: TRBV19; CDR3: ASSILTGSYT
V: TRBV6-6; CDR3: ASSYRTSGRPYEQY
V: TRBV2; CDR3: ASSGGDWTEAF
V: TRBV25-1; CDR3: ASSEAGASIGQQF
V: TRBV7-9; CDR3: ASSSSSDGSYEQY
V: TRBV7-5; CDR3: ARSFNRTSVYEQY
V: TRBV18; CDR3: ASSPRDSSYEQY